This TCR beta chain appears in the sequencing data of a study of control samples from healthy donors and cancer patients. Trimming left V 1 base short and J 5 bases short, with 14 bases between. CDR1 is SEHNR, CDR2 FQNEAQ, per germline (reference sequence). The CDR3 runs to 15 residues. The data were produced by immunoSEQ multiplex PCR, yet TCRdb's version contains in-frame clones alone and is incomplete. The sample consists of approximately 150,000 clones, roughly 92% of them appearing once. The J gene is TRBJ2-5, the V gene TRBV7-9, with D possibly being TRBD1 (6 bases). This receptor was taken from a woman aged 25 to 39 in good health. The sample was blood. DNA of the CDR3: TGTGCCAGCAGCTTAGGTGGGGGCGCGAGGGAGACCCAGTACTTC. Its translation is CASSLGGGARETQYF. Looking up the rest from reference TRBV7-9 and TRBJ2-5 gives the full variable domain: DTGVSQNPRHKITKRGQNVTFRCDPISEHNRLYWYRQTLGQGPEFLTYFQNEAQLEKSRLLSDRFSAERPKGSFSTLEIQRTEQGDSAMYLCASSLGGGARETQYFGPGTRLLVL.